This is a list of T cell receptor beta chains from one sample in a study of beta chain features in type 1 diabetes. Clones were read by immunoSEQ multiplex PCR, and TCRdb kept only the in-frame ones, dropping some. The table lists 550,000 to 850,000 clones, about an eighth of them singletons. The sequenced material came from naive CD4+ T cells from blood. The receptors originated from a man between 18 and 35 years old with type 1 diabetes. Each CDR3 is given with its conserved first and last residue. The order of the fields is CDR3 protein, CDR3 DNA, clone size, D gene, V gene, J gene. The D gene is left open where the match is weak. Clone sizes are given selectively: once, few, many, or a class where the clone is expanded.

CDR3 protein: CASRNAGLGGSPLHF; CDR3 DNA: TGTGCCAGTAGGAACGCGGGACTTGGAGGTTCACCCCTCCACTTT; clone size: few; D gene: NA; V gene: TRBV19; J gene: TRBJ1-6
CDR3 protein: CASSWDSTNEKLFF; CDR3 DNA: TGTGCCAGCAGTTGGGACTCAACTAATGAAAAACTGTTTTTT; clone size: NA; D gene: NA; V gene: TRBV28; J gene: TRBJ1-4
CDR3 protein: CASLGNTEAFF; CDR3 DNA: TGTGCCTCCTTGGGGAACACTGAAGCTTTCTTT; clone size: NA; D gene: NA; V gene: TRBV10-3; J gene: TRBJ1-1
CDR3 protein: CASSAGRLNTEAFF; CDR3 DNA: TGTGCCAGCAGTGCAGGGCGGCTGAACACTGAAGCTTTCTTT; clone size: NA; D gene: NA; V gene: TRBV2; J gene: TRBJ1-1
CDR3 protein: CASSVLQPYNEQFF; CDR3 DNA: TGTGCCAGCAGTGTATTACAACCTTACAATGAGCAGTTCTTC; clone size: NA; D gene: NA; V gene: TRBV25-1; J gene: TRBJ2-1
CDR3 protein: CASSPGPPNGPQHF; CDR3 DNA: TGTGCCAGCAGCCCGGGACCGCCCAACGGGCCCCAGCATTTT; clone size: few; D gene: NA; V gene: TRBV11-2; J gene: TRBJ1-5
CDR3 protein: CASSPRAGAGGTEAFF; CDR3 DNA: TGTGCCAGCAGCCCCCGCGCAGGGGCCGGGGGCACTGAAGCTTTCTTT; clone size: NA; D gene: NA; V gene: TRBV7-9; J gene: TRBJ1-1
CDR3 protein: CASSVAQGSYNEQFF; CDR3 DNA: TGTGCCAGCAGCGTCGCTCAGGGGAGTTACAATGAGCAGTTCTTC; clone size: few; D gene: NA; V gene: TRBV7-8; J gene: TRBJ2-1
CDR3 protein: CASLPSGAWGDTQYF; CDR3 DNA: TGTGCCAGCCTACCGTCGGGAGCTTGGGGAGATACGCAGTATTTT; clone size: few; D gene: NA; V gene: TRBV6-5; J gene: TRBJ2-3
CDR3 protein: CASSDGASYEQYF; CDR3 DNA: TGTGCCAGCAGTGATGGTGCCTCCTACGAGCAGTACTTC; clone size: NA; D gene: NA; V gene: TRBV2; J gene: TRBJ2-7
CDR3 protein: CASSPQETENTEAFF; CDR3 DNA: TGTGCCAGCTCACCACAGGAGACAGAAAACACTGAAGCTTTCTTT; clone size: NA; D gene: NA; V gene: TRBV18; J gene: TRBJ1-1
CDR3 protein: CASSQDPGAYGYTF; CDR3 DNA: TGCGCCAGCAGCCAAGATCCCGGGGCCTATGGCTACACCTTC; clone size: NA; D gene: NA; V gene: TRBV4-1; J gene: TRBJ1-2
CDR3 protein: CASSEVWGTEAFF; CDR3 DNA: TGTGCCAGCAGTGAAGTTTGGGGGACTGAAGCTTTCTTT; clone size: NA; D gene: NA; V gene: TRBV6-1; J gene: TRBJ1-1
CDR3 protein: CASSRGTYNTGELFF; CDR3 DNA: TGCGCCAGCAGCCGAGGGACCTACAACACCGGGGAGCTGTTTTTT; clone size: few; D gene: NA; V gene: TRBV4-1; J gene: TRBJ2-2
CDR3 protein: CASSVQTSGDYEQYF; CDR3 DNA: TGTGCCAGCAGTGTCCAGACTAGCGGGGACTACGAGCAGTACTTC; clone size: NA; D gene: TRBD2; V gene: TRBV6-1; J gene: TRBJ2-7
CDR3 protein: CASSEWTGGDGYTF; CDR3 DNA: TGTGCCAGCAGTGAGTGGACAGGGGGCGATGGCTACACCTTC; clone size: NA; D gene: TRBD1; V gene: TRBV2; J gene: TRBJ1-2
CDR3 protein: CACAENYGYTF; CDR3 DNA: TGTGCCTGTGCCGAAAACTATGGCTACACCTTC; clone size: NA; D gene: NA; V gene: TRBV30; J gene: TRBJ1-2
CDR3 protein: CASSLRTGSNQPQHF; CDR3 DNA: TGTGCCAGCAGTTTAAGGACAGGGAGCAATCAGCCCCAGCATTTT; clone size: few; D gene: TRBD1; V gene: TRBV27; J gene: TRBJ1-5
CDR3 protein: CASSPTRSNQPQHF; CDR3 DNA: TGTGCCAGCAGCCCAACACGGTCTAATCAGCCCCAGCATTTT; clone size: NA; D gene: NA; V gene: TRBV7-8; J gene: TRBJ1-5
CDR3 protein: CASSIDSPSGTGGYNEQFF; CDR3 DNA: TGTGCCAGTAGTATAGACTCCCCCTCCGGGACAGGGGGTTACAATGAGCAGTTCTTC; clone size: few; D gene: TRBD1; V gene: TRBV19; J gene: TRBJ2-1
CDR3 protein: CASSPAGSVNTEAFF; CDR3 DNA: TGTGCCAGCTCACCCGCAGGCTCGGTGAACACTGAAGCTTTCTTT; clone size: NA; D gene: NA; V gene: TRBV18; J gene: TRBJ1-1
CDR3 protein: CASSLQERNSYEQYF; CDR3 DNA: TGTGCCAGCAGCTTACAGGAACGGAACTCCTACGAGCAGTACTTC; clone size: few; D gene: NA; V gene: TRBV7-6; J gene: TRBJ2-7
CDR3 protein: CASSGDRGIEQYF; CDR3 DNA: TGTGCCAGCAGTGGGGACAGGGGAATTGAGCAGTACTTC; clone size: NA; D gene: TRBD1; V gene: TRBV2; J gene: TRBJ2-7
CDR3 protein: CASSYAGSYNEQFF; CDR3 DNA: TGTGCCAGCAGTTACGCAGGGTCCTACAATGAGCAGTTCTTC; clone size: NA; D gene: NA; V gene: TRBV6-5; J gene: TRBJ2-1
CDR3 protein: CASSPPPGTGGSNQPQHF; CDR3 DNA: TGTGCCAGCAGTCCCCCTCCCGGGACAGGGGGAAGCAATCAGCCCCAGCATTTT; clone size: few; D gene: TRBD1; V gene: TRBV28; J gene: TRBJ1-5
CDR3 protein: CASSLVISGGPDTQYF; CDR3 DNA: TGTGCCAGCAGCTTAGTTATTAGCGGGGGCCCAGATACGCAGTATTTT; clone size: few; D gene: TRBD2; V gene: TRBV7-9; J gene: TRBJ2-3
CDR3 protein: CAWSFTSGTAYATNEKLFF; CDR3 DNA: TGTGCCTGGAGTTTCACCTCCGGGACAGCGTATGCAACTAATGAAAAACTGTTTTTT; clone size: NA; D gene: TRBD1; V gene: TRBV30; J gene: TRBJ1-4
CDR3 protein: CASGIDISWNTEAFF; CDR3 DNA: TGTGCCAGCGGCATTGACATTTCGTGGAACACTGAAGCTTTCTTT; clone size: NA; D gene: NA; V gene: TRBV7-8; J gene: TRBJ1-1
CDR3 protein: CASMGTDGYTF; CDR3 DNA: TGTGCCAGCATGGGGACAGATGGCTACACCTTC; clone size: few; D gene: TRBD1; V gene: TRBV7-8; J gene: TRBJ1-2
CDR3 protein: CAWSPSPNTEAFF; CDR3 DNA: TGTGCCTGGAGCCCATCCCCTAACACTGAAGCTTTCTTT; clone size: NA; D gene: NA; V gene: TRBV30; J gene: TRBJ1-1
CDR3 protein: CARQQGNTEAFF; CDR3 DNA: TGTGCCAGACAGCAGGGGAACACTGAAGCTTTCTTT; clone size: NA; D gene: NA; V gene: TRBV25-1; J gene: TRBJ1-1
CDR3 protein: CASSLDDQAAYEQYF; CDR3 DNA: TGTGCCAGCAGCTTAGATGATCAGGCCGCCTACGAGCAGTACTTC; clone size: few; D gene: NA; V gene: TRBV11-2; J gene: TRBJ2-7
CDR3 protein: CASNRDFLSEQFF; CDR3 DNA: TGTGCCAGTAACCGGGACTTTCTATCTGAGCAGTTCTTC; clone size: few; D gene: NA; V gene: TRBV19; J gene: TRBJ2-1
CDR3 protein: CASSLPAGTGYGYTF; CDR3 DNA: TGTGCCAGCAGTTTGCCCGCCGGGACAGGCTATGGCTACACCTTC; clone size: few; D gene: TRBD1; V gene: TRBV28; J gene: TRBJ1-2
CDR3 protein: CSVQGSGANVLTF; CDR3 DNA: TGCAGCGTCCAGGGCTCTGGGGCCAACGTCCTGACTTTC; clone size: few; D gene: NA; V gene: TRBV29-1; J gene: TRBJ2-6
CDR3 protein: CASSLGASNQPQHF; CDR3 DNA: TGCGCCAGCAGCTTGGGGGCGAGCAATCAGCCCCAGCATTTT; clone size: NA; D gene: NA; V gene: TRBV5-1; J gene: TRBJ1-5
CDR3 protein: CASSSTAAMNTEAFF; CDR3 DNA: TGTGCCAGCAGCTCAACCGCAGCGATGAACACTGAAGCTTTCTTT; clone size: few; D gene: NA; V gene: TRBV7-3; J gene: TRBJ1-1
CDR3 protein: CASSLGGPAGEQFF; CDR3 DNA: TGTGCCAGCAGCTTGGGCGGGCCCGCGGGTGAGCAGTTCTTC; clone size: few; D gene: NA; V gene: TRBV5-4; J gene: TRBJ2-1
CDR3 protein: CASSSGGPQHF; CDR3 DNA: TGTGCCAGCAGCTCCGGAGGGCCCCAGCATTTT; clone size: NA; D gene: NA; V gene: TRBV7-2; J gene: TRBJ1-5
CDR3 protein: CASSQVRGRKSSTDTQYF; CDR3 DNA: TGCGCCAGCAGCCAAGTCCGAGGCAGGAAATCTAGCACAGATACGCAGTATTTT; clone size: NA; D gene: NA; V gene: TRBV4-1; J gene: TRBJ2-3